This TCR beta chain appears in the sequencing data of a study of shared clonotypes between healthy human individuals (dated by TCRdb to 2020 to 2022). With regard to the full study: The cohort comprised a couple of women and a few men aged 18 to 49 years. For each donor, CD4 naive and CD4 memory were each run on three plates, CD8 naive on two plates, and CD8 memory on one plate. Blood TCR repertoires of five healthy adults were deeply sequenced to estimate repertoire size and the extent of clonotype sharing between individuals. Libraries were prepared and TCR repertoires were sequenced by different laboratories using diverse techniques, in order to increase sequencing depth and limit assay-specific biases. Per donor, leukapheresis produced somewhere between about 0.94 and 9 billion PBMCs.

Summary of the overall study and its limitations: Based on pairwise subsampling, the degree of clonotype sharing among donors was expected to be affected by sequencing depth. Because the study included only a small number of donors, the genetic and exposure-history diversity represented was limited. Estimated clonotype richness was generally larger for naive than for memory subsets. Across four donors, approximately 5% of naive CD4, approximately 3.5% of naive CD8, under 2.5% of memory CD4, and approximately 0.4% of memory CD8 clonotypes were shared. Compared with non-shared clonotypes, the clonotypes found in all four sorted-subset donors had higher generation probabilities. Rarefaction of sorted-subset datasets indicated incomplete sequencing despite the large sequencing depth. Only blood was sampled, and tissue TCR repertoires likely differ from those in blood.

The CDR3 contains 14 residues, cysteine and phenylalanine counted. Only the CDR3 DNA is retained, 42 bases long and in frame from the first base. Ends trimmed: V by 3 bases, J by 6 bases; bases unmatched to a gene: 4. CDR1 and CDR2 were assigned from the germline V gene (reference sequence) as SEHNR and FQNEAQ. Worth noting for this clone: The antigen it recognizes is unknown. Base qualities are not recorded, but no much larger clone differs from it by a single base.

The donors were healthy, HIV-negative adults with no recently reported acute infections or vaccinations. Only Caucasian adults living in Nashville, Tennessee, USA were represented among the donors. Magnetic negative selection was used to enrich CD4+ T cells, after which naive cells were positively selected on CD45RA and the negative fraction became the memory subset. Blood was obtained by leukapheresis, after which PBMCs were separated by Ficoll-Histopaque density gradient centrifugation and cryopreserved in liquid nitrogen vapor phase. Analytical flow cytometry was used to check the purity and quantity of every magnetically sorted T cell population. Each sorted fraction had its genomic DNA isolated and then quantified by UV absorbance on a Nanodrop 2000c. TCR CDR3 regions were amplified from genomic DNA by multiplex PCR using the deep immunoSEQ assay. Genomic DNA extracted from each cell subset was distributed evenly over all wells of several immunoSEQ 96-well plates, and each plate served as one replicate. For sorted subsets, 150 to 200 ng genomic DNA, equal to 25,000 to 35,000 T cell genomes, was loaded into each replicate PCR. The purified libraries were quantified using a Qubit 3.0 fluorometer, sized with a Bioanalyzer 2100, and then quantified again using the KAPA Library Quantification kit. Every immunoSEQ 96-well plate was sequenced on a separate single-read 150-cycle Illumina NextSeq 550 flow cell. On the study's bioinformatics: Because only junctional sequences without quality scores were contained in the immunoSEQ output, filtering matching that applied to full-length reads could not be performed. Sequences were annotated with PyIR, a Python wrapper for IgBLAST v1.9, and V/J genes and CDR3 were assigned using IMGT germline references. Reads were removed for weak V/J assignments (E-value above 1e-6), missing CDR3, stop codons, out-of-frame junctions, or ambiguous translated residues. A V3J clonotype was defined by an identical inferred V gene, J gene, and CDR3 amino acid sequence. Percentage overlap between repertoires was calculated by dividing the number of shared unique clonotypes by the size of the smaller repertoire. Three approaches were used to assess repertoire richness: RTK rarefaction, the Chao1 estimator, and Recon v2.1 estimates of unobserved clonotypes. Generation probabilities were computed with OLGA for all TCRbeta clonotypes obtained by the gDNA method from several donors. The source is immuneACCESS, and TCRdb retained only in-frame sequences with V and J called. Part of the clones is not carried over; for the studies checked, unresolved V genes explain less than half of this, and the remainder is unexplained. From that table come the V and J calls and clone size; the DNA was used to work out D and trimming. For this sample there are more than 2,000,000 clones; approximately 95% appear just once. The biggest ten clones account for about 0.39% of the sample.

Material for sequencing was naive CD4+ T cells from PBMCs. Sample cell subset or site, as interpreted from the label and publication: CD45RA+ positively selected. In this chain, TRBV7-9 is recombined with TRBJ2-1; TRBD2 aligns with 8 central bases. The TCR originated in a man aged 18-30 years in good health. Some clones in this sample may be carry-over from other donors' samples. The DNA sequence follows: TGTGCCAGCAGCTTGAGCGGGAGCTCCAATGAGCAGTTCTTC. It translates as CASSLSGSSNEQFF. The CDR3, completed at both ends by the reference TRBV7-9 and TRBJ2-1 genes, gives the full variable domain DTGVSQNPRHKITKRGQNVTFRCDPISEHNRLYWYRQTLGQGPEFLTYFQNEAQLEKSRLLSDRFSAERPKGSFSTLEIQRTEQGDSAMYLCASSLSGSSNEQFFGPGTRLTVL.